The clone carrying this TCR beta chain was observed once. Its antigen is unidentified. This CDR3 spans 16 amino acids. Germline trimming cut 5 bases from V and 3 bases from J; bases unmatched to any gene: 8. Germline CDR1 reads SGHVS; CDR2 reads FQNEAQ. Assay: immunoSEQ multiplex PCR; the TCRdb copy retains only in-frame clones and omits some. The table lists about 8,000 clones, 75% to 95% of them singletons, with just under 4% in the top ten. This specimen comes from a study of T cells after posttransplantation cyclophosphamide. Study-wide points: Later post-transplant blood repertoires were often dominated by donor CD8+ memory clones. TRB clonality was highly associated with recipient CMV seropositivity and reactivation. Skin or GI-infiltrating T cells shared few TRB sequences with blood.

The sequence was obtained from a woman between 45 and 65 years old in good health and a related stem cell transplant donor. The chain carries TRBV7-8 and TRBJ2-3, with 10 bases identical to TRBD2. Material for sequencing was CD4+ T cells sorted from blood. The CDR3 DNA reads as TGTGCCAGCAGCACCCTTAAGCGGGGGGGGACAGATACGCAGTATTTT. This translates into CASSTLKRGGTDTQYF.